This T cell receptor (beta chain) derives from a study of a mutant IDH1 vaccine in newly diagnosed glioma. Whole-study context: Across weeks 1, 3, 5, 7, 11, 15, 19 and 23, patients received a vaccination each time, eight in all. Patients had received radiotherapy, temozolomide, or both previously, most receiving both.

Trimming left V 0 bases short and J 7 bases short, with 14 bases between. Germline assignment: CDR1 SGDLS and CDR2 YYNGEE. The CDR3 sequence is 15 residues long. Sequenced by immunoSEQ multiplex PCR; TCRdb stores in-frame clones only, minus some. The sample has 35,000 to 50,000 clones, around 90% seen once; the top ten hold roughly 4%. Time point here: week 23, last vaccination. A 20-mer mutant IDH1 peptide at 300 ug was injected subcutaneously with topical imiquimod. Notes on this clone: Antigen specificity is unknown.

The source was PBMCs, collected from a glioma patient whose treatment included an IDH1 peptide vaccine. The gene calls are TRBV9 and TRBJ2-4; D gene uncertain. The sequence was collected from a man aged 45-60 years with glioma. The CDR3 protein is CASSVGSPWANIQYF. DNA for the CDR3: TGTGCCAGCAGCGTAGGAAGCCCCTGGGCTAACATTCAGTACTTC.